The clone carrying this TCR beta chain was counted ten times or more. The data belong to a study of T cell repertoires in cytomegalovirus infection. MiXCR, applied by TCRdb to the reads, yields one record per CDR3 protein. The profile covers some 150,000 distinct CDR3 sequences, with roughly 6.5% appearing a single time and around 17% taken by the ten largest. Sequencing input: PBMCs. The sequence was collected from a human donor in good health (CMV status not recorded). Some clones in this sample may be carry-over from other donors' samples.

As DNA, the CDR3 is TGTGCCCGCTCCGGGGACAACTACGAGCAGTACTTC. The encoded protein is CARSGDNYEQYF. The rearrangement uses TRBV6-4 and TRBJ2-7; D may be TRBD1 (6 bases). Germline lookup yields CDR1 MRHNA and CDR2 SNTAGT. CDR3 length: 12 residues. V was shortened by 11 bases and J by 3 bases, with 14 bases between the two germline ends.